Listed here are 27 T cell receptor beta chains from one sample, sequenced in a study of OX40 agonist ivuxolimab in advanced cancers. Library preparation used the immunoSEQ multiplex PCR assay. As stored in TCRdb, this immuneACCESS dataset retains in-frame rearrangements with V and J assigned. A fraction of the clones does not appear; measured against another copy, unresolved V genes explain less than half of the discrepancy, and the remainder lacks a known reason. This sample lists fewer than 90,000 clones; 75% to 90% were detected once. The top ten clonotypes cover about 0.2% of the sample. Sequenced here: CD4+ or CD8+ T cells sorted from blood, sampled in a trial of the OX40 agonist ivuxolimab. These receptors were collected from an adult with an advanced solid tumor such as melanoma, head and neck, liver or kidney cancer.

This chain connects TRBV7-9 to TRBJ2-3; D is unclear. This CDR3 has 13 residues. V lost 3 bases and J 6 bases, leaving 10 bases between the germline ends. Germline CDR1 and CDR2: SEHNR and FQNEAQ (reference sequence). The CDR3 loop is CASSLGLWDTQYF. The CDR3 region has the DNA TGTGCCAGCAGCTTGGGCCTTTGGGATACGCAGTATTTT.

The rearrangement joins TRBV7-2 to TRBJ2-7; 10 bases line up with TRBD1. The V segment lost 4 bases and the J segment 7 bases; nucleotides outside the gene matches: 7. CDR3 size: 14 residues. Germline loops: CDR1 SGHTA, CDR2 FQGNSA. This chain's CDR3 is CASSSGTGVWEQYF. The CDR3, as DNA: TGTGCCAGCAGCTCAGGGACAGGGGTGTGGGAGCAGTACTTC.

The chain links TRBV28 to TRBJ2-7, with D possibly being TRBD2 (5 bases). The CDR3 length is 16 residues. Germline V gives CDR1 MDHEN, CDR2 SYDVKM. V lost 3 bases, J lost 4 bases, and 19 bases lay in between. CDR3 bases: TGTGCCAGCAGTTTTGCCCTTGGACTGCTATCATACGAGCAGTACTTC. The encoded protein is CASSFALGLLSYEQYF. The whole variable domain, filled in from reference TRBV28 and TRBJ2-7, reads DVKVTQSSRYLVKRTGEKVFLECVQDMDHENMFWYRQDPGLGLRLIYFSYDVKMKEKGDIPEGYSVSREKKERFSLILESASTNQTSMYLCASSFALGLLSYEQYFGPGTRLTVT.

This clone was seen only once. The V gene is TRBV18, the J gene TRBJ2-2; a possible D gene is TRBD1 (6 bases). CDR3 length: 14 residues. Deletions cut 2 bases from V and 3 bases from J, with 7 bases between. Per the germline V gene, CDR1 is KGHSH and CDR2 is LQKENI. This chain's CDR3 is CASSPNRDTGELFF. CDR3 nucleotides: TGTGCCAGCTCACCAAACAGGGACACCGGGGAGCTGTTTTTT.

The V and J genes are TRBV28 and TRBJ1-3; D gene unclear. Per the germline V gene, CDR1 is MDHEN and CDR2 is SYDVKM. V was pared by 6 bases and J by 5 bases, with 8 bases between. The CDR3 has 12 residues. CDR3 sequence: CASSRTRNTIYF. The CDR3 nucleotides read TGTGCCAGCAGCCGCACGAGAAACACCATATATTTT.

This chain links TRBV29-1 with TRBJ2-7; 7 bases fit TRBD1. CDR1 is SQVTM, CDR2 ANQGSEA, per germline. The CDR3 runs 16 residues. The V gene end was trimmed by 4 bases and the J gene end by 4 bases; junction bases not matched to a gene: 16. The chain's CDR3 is CSVGYRGRGNRYEQYF. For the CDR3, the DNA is TGCAGCGTTGGATACAGGGGTAGGGGAAATCGGTACGAGCAGTACTTC.

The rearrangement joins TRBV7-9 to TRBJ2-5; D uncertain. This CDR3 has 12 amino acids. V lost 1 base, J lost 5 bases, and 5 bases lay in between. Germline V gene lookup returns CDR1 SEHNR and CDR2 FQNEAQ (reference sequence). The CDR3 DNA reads TGTGCCAGCAGCTTAGAGTGGGAGACCCAGTACTTC. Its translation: CASSLEWETQYF.

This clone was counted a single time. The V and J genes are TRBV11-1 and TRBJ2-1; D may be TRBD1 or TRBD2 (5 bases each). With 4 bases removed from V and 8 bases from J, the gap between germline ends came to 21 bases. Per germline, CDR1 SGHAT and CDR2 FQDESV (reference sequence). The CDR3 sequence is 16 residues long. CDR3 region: CASSSDNRGRRDEQFF. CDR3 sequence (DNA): TGTGCCAGCAGCTCCGACAACCGGGGCCGACGGGATGAGCAGTTCTTC.

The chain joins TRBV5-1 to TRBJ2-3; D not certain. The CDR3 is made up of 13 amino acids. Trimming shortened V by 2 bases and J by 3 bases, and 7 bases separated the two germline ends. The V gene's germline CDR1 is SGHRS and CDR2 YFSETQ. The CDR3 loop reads CASSFSPTDTQYF. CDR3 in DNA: TGCGCCAGCAGCTTCTCTCCTACAGATACGCAGTATTTT. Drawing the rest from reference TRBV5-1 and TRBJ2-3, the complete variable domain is KAGVTQTPRYLIKTRGQQVTLSCSPISGHRSVSWYQQTPGQGLQFLFEYFSETQRNKGNFPGRFSGRQFSNSRSEMNVSTLELGDSALYLCASSFSPTDTQYFGPGTRLTVL.

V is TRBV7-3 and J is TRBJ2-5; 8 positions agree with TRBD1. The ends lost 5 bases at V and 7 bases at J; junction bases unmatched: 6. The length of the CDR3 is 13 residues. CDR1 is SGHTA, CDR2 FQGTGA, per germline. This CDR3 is CASSMDRVGTQYF. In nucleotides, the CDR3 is TGTGCCAGCAGCATGGACAGGGTCGGGACCCAGTACTTC.

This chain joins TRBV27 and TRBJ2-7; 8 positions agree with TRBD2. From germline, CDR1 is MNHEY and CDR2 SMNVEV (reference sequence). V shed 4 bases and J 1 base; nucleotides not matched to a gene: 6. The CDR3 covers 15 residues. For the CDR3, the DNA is TGTGCCAGCAGTTGGAAGGGACTAGGGTCCTACGAGCAGTACTTC. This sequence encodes CASSWKGLGSYEQYF.

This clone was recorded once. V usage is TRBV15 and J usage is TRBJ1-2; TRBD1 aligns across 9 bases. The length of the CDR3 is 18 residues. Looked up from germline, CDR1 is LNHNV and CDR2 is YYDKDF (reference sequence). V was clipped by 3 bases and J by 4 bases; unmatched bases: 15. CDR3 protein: CATSRGTRDRAVGYGYTF. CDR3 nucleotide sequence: TGTGCCACCAGCAGGGGAACTCGGGACAGGGCCGTGGGCTATGGCTACACCTTC.

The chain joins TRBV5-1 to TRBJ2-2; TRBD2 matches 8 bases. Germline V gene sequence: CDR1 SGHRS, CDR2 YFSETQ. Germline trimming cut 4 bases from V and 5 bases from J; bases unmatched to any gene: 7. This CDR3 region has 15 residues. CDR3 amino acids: CASSPVAGSTGELFF. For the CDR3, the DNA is TGCGCCAGCAGCCCGGTAGCGGGAAGTACCGGGGAGCTGTTTTTT.

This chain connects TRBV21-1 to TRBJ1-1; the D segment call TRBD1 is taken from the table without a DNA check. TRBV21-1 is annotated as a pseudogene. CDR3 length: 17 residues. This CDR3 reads CASSKVKEGAANTEAFF. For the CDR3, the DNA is TGTGCCAGCAGCAAAGTTAAGGAGGGGGCGGCGAACACTGAAGCTTTCTTT.

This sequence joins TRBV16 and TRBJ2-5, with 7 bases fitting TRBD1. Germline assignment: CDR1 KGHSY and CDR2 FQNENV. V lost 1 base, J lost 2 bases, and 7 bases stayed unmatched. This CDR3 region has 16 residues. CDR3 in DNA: TGTGCCAGCAGCCAATTTGTGGAGACAGGGCAAGAGACCCAGTACTTC. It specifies CASSQFVETGQETQYF.

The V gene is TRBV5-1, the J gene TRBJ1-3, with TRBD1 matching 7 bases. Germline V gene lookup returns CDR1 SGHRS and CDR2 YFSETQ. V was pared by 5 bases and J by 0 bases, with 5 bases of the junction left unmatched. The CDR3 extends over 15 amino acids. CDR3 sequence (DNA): TGCGCCAGCAGAAGGGACAGCGCCTCTGGAAACACCATATATTTT. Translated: CASRRDSASGNTIYF.

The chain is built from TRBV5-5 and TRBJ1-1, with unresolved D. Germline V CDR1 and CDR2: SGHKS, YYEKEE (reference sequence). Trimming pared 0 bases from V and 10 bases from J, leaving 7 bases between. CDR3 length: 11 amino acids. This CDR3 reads CASSLGPGAFF. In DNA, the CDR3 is TGTGCCAGCAGCTTGGGCCCTGGAGCTTTCTTT.

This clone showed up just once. DNA of the CDR3: TGCGCCAGCGCACAAACAGGGCTTCGGGGGAACACTGAAGCTTTCTTT. The encoded protein is CASAQTGLRGNTEAFF. J is TRBJ1-1 and V is TRBV5-1; the D gene is possibly TRBD1 (6 bases). CDR1 and CDR2 from the germline V gene are SGHRS and YFSETQ. Deletions cut 7 bases from V and 1 base from J, with 20 bases between. This CDR3 has 16 residues.

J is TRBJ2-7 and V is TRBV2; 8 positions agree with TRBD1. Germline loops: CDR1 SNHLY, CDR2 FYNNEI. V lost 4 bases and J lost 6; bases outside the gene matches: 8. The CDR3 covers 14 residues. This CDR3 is CASSALGRGREQYF. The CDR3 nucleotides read TGTGCCAGCAGTGCTCTGGGCAGGGGGCGCGAGCAGTACTTC.

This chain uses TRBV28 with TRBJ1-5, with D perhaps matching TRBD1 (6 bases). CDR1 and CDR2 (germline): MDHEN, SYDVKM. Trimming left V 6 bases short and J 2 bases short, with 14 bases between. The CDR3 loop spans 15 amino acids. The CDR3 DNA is TGTGCCAGCAGGCCCTGGGGGGGCGGCAATCAGCCCCAGCATTTT. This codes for CASRPWGGGNQPQHF. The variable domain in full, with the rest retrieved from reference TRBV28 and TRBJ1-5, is DVKVTQSSRYLVKRTGEKVFLECVQDMDHENMFWYRQDPGLGLRLIYFSYDVKMKEKGDIPEGYSVSREKKERFSLILESASTNQTSMYLCASRPWGGGNQPQHFGDGTRLSIL.

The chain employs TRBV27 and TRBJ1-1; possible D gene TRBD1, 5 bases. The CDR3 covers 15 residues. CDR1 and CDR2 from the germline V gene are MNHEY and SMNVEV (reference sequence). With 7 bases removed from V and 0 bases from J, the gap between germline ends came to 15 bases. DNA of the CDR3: TGTGCCAGCATCCTCCGCGGGACGCTGAACACTGAAGCTTTCTTT. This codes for CASILRGTLNTEAFF.

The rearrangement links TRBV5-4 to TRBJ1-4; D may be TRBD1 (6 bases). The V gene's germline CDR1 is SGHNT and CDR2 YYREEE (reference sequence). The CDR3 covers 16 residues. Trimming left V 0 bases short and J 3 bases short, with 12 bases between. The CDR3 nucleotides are TGTGCCAGCAGCTTGGGGGGCGGGGGCCCTAATGAAAAACTGTTTTTT. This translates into CASSLGGGGPNEKLFF.

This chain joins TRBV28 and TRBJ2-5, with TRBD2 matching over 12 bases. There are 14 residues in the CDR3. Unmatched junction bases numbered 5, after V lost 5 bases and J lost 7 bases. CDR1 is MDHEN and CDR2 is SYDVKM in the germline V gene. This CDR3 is CASSQTSGGRTQYF. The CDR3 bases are TGTGCCAGCAGTCAAACTAGCGGGGGGAGGACCCAGTACTTC.

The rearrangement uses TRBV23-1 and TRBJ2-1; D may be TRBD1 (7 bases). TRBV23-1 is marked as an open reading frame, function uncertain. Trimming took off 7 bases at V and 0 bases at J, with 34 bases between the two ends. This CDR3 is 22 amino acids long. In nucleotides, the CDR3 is TGCGCCAGCATCCCAAGGAGGGAGGTGGGACAGATTATTAAGAGCTCCTACAATGAGCAGTTCTTC. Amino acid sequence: CASIPRREVGQIIKSSYNEQFF.

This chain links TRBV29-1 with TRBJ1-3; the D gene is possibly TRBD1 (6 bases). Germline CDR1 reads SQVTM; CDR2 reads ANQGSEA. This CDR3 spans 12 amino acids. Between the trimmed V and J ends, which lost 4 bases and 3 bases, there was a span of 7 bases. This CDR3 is CSVVQGGNTIYF. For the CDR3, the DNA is TGCAGCGTTGTACAGGGTGGAAACACCATATATTTT.

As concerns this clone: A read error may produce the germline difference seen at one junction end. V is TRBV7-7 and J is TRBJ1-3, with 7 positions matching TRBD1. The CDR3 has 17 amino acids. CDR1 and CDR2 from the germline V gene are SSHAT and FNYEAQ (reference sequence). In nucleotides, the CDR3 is TGTGCTAGCAGCTTACCACAGGGGAAGCACTCTGGAAACACCATATATTTT. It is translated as CASSLPQGKHSGNTIYF.

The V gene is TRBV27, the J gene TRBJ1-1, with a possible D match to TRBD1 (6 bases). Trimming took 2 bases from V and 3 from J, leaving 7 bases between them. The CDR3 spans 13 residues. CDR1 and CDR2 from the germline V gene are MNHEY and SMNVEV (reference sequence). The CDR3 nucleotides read TGTGCCAGCAGTTTAGCAGGGGACACTGAAGCTTTCTTT. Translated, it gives CASSLAGDTEAFF.